The clone carrying this TCR beta chain is a singleton in its sample. The antigen remains unidentified. This specimen belongs to a study of OX40 agonist ivuxolimab in advanced cancers. For the study at large: Prior checkpoint blockade (anti-PD-1, anti-PD-L1 or anti-CTLA-4) was permitted; less than 45% had it.

No patient had autoimmune disease or received systemic immunosuppression. Trimming shortened V by 3 bases and J by 8 bases, and 13 bases separated the two germline ends. CDR3 length equals 13 residues. CDR1 and CDR2 from the germline V gene are LGHNA and YSLEER. Data came from immunoSEQ multiplex PCR; TCRdb stores just in-frame clones and leaves some out. Altogether fewer than 85,000 clones are present, about nine tenths being singletons, with the ten largest covering approximately 0.63%. Study observations and caveats: Also showing low normalized T-cell clonal expansion were some of the nonresponders.

The V and J genes are TRBV4-3 and TRBJ1-2, with D perhaps matching TRBD1 (6 bases). This clonotype originated in an adult with an advanced solid tumor such as melanoma, head and neck, liver or kidney cancer. The sample in question was CD4+ or CD8+ T cells sorted from blood, obtained in a trial of the OX40 agonist ivuxolimab. Written as DNA, the CDR3 is TGCGCCAGCAGCCAGGTACGGACAGAGGGCTACACCTTC. This sequence encodes CASSQVRTEGYTF.